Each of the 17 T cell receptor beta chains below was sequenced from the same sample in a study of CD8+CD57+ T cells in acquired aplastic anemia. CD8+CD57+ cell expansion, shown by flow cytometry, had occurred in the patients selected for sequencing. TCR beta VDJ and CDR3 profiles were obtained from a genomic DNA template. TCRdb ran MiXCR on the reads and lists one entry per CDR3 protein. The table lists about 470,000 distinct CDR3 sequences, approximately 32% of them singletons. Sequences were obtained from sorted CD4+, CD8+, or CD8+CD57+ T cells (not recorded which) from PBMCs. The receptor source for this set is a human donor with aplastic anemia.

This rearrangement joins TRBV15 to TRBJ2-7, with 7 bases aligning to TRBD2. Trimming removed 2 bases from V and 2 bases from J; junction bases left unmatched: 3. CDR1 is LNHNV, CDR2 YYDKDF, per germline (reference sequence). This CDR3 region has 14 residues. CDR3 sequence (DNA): TGTGCCACCAGCAGATCCGGACTAGCCTACGAGCAGTACTTC. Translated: CATSRSGLAYEQYF.

CDR3 loop: CASSLETEVNTEAFF. CDR3 bases: TGTGCCAGCAGCTTGGAGACAGAAGTGAACACTGAAGCTTTCTTT. The chain couples TRBV5-4 to TRBJ1-1; possible D gene TRBD1, 5 bases. The CDR3 runs to 15 residues. V lost 0 bases and J 0 bases, leaving 9 bases between the germline ends. Germline V gene data show CDR1 as SGHNT and CDR2 as YYREEE (reference sequence).

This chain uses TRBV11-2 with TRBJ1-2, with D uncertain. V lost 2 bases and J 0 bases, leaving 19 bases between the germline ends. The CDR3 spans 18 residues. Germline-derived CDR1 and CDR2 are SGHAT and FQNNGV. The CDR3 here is CASSLSLQAPRANYGYTF. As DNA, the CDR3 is TGTGCCAGCAGCTTAAGCTTGCAGGCACCCCGAGCTAACTATGGCTACACCTTC.

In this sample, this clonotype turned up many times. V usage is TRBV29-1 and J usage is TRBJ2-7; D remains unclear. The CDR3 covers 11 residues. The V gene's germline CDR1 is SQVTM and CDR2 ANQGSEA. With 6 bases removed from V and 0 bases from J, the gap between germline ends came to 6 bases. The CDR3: CSVSYSYEQYF. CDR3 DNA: TGCAGCGTGAGCTACTCCTACGAGCAGTACTTC.

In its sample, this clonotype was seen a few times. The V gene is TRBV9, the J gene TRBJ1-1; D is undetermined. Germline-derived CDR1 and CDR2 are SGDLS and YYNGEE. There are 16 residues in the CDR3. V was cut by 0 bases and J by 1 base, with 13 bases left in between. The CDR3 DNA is TGTGCCAGCAGCGTAGGCGGAGTTATTGGGAACACTGAAGCTTTCTTT. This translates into CASSVGGVIGNTEAFF. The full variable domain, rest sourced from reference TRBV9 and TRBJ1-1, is DSGVTQTPKHLITATGQRVTLRCSPRSGDLSVYWYQQSLDQGLQFLIQYYNGEERAKGNILERFSAQQFPDLHSELNLSSLELGDSALYFCASSVGGVIGNTEAFFGQGTRLTVV.

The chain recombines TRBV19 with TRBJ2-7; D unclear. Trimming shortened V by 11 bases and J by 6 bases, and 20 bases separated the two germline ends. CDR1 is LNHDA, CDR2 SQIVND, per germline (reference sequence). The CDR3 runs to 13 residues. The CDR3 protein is CAWSPNGVAEQYF. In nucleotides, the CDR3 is TGTGCCTGGAGTCCTAATGGCGTGGCCGAGCAGTACTTC. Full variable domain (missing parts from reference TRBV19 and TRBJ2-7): DGGITQSPKYLFRKEGQNVTLSCEQNLNHDAMYWYRQDPGQGLRLIYYSQIVNDFQKGDIAEGYSVSREKKESFPLTVTSAQKNPTAFYLCAWSPNGVAEQYFGPGTRLTVT.

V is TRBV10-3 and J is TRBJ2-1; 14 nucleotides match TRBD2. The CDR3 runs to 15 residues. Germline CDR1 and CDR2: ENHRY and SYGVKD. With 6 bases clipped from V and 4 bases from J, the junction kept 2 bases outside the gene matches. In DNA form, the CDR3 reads TGTGCCATCAGCGGGACTAGCGGGAGATACAATGAGCAGTTCTTC. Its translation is CAISGTSGRYNEQFF.

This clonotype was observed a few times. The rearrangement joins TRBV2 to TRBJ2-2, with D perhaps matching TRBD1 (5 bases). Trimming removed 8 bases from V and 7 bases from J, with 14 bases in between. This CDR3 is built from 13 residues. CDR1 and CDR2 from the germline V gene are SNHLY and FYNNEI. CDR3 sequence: CASFRQPDGELFF. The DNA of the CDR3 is TGTGCCAGCTTTAGACAGCCGGACGGGGAGCTGTTTTTT.

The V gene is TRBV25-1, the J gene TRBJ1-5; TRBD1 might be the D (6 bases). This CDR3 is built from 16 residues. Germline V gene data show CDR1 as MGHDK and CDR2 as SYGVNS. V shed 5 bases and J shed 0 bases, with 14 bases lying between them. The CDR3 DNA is TGTGCCAGCAGTTCGTCTCAGGGGAATAGCAATCAGCCCCAGCATTTT. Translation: CASSSSQGNSNQPQHF.

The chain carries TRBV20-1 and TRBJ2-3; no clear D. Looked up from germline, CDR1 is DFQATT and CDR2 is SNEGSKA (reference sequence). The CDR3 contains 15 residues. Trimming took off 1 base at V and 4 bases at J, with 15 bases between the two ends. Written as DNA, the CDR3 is TGCAGTGCTAGAGCACTATTGGTCTTCTCAGATACGCAGTATTTT. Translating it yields CSARALLVFSDTQYF.

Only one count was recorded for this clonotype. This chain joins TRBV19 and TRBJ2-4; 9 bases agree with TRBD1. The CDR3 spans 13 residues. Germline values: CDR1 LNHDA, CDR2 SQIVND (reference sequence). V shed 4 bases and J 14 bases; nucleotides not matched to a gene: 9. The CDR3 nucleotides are TGTGCCAGTAGTAAGGGACAGGGAAGGATGGAGTACTTC. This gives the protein CASSKGQGRMEYF.

Here the CDR3 reads CASSTGTGAQGYTF. The CDR3 DNA follows: TGTGCCAGCAGTACCGGGACAGGGGCGCAGGGCTACACCTTC. This chain uses TRBV6-1 with TRBJ1-2, with 10 bases identical to TRBD1. J gave up 8 bases and V 5 bases, and 8 bases lay outside the gene matches. The CDR3 sequence is 14 residues long. CDR1 and CDR2 (germline): MNHNS, SASEGT.

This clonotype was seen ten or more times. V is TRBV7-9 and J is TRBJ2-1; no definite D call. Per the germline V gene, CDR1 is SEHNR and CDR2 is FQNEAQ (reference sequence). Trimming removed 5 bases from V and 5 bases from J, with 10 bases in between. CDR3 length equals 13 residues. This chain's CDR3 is CASSQDMDNEQFF. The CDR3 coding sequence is TGTGCCAGCAGCCAAGACATGGACAATGAGCAGTTCTTC.

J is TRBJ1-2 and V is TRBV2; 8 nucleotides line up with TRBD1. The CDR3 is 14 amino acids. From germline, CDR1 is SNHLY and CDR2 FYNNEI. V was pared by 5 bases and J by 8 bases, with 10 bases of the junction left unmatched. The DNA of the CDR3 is TGTGCCAGCAGTTACTCGGACAGGGTCGGGGGCTACACCTTC. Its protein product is CASSYSDRVGGYTF.

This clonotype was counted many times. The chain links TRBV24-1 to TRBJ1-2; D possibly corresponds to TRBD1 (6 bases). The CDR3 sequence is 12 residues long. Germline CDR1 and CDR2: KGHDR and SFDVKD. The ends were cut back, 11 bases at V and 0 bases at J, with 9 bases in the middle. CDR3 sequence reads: CARQVANYGYTF. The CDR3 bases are TGTGCCAGACAGGTAGCTAACTATGGCTACACCTTC.

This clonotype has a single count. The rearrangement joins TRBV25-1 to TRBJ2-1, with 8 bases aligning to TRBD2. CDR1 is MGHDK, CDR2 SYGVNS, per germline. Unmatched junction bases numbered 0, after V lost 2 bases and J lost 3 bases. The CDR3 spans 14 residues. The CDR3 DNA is TGTGCCAGCAGTGAACTAGCGGGCTACAATGAGCAGTTCTTC. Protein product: CASSELAGYNEQFF. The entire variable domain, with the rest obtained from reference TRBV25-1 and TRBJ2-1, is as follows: EADIYQTPRYLVIGTGKKITLECSQTMGHDKMYWYQQDPGMELHLIHYSYGVNSTEKGDLSSESTVSRIRTEHFPLTLESARPSHTSQYLCASSELAGYNEQFFGPGTRLTVL.

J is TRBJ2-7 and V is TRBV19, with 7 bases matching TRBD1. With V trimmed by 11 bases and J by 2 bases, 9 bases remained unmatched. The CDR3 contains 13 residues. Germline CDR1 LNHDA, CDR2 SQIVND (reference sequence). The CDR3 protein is CAWSAQGAYEQYF. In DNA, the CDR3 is TGTGCCTGGAGTGCGCAGGGGGCCTACGAGCAGTACTTC.